The 30 T cell receptor beta chains below all came from one sample that was sequenced in a study of T cell repertoires in cytomegalovirus infection. TCRdb fed the reads into MiXCR, producing one record per CDR3 protein. Of approximately 200,000 distinct CDR3 sequences in the sample, about 23% were seen once. Sequencing was carried out using CD8+ T cells from PBMCs. Every receptor here comes from a human donor in good health (CMV status not recorded). Some clones in this sample may be carry-over from other donors' samples.

The chain carries TRBV20-1 and TRBJ2-3; 16 bases agree with TRBD2. Germline V CDR1 and CDR2: DFQATT, SNEGSKA (reference sequence). V shed 5 bases and J 2 bases; nucleotides not matched to a gene: 10. The CDR3 consists of 18 residues. The CDR3 sequence: CSAFRIGTSGGDTDTQYF. CDR3 in DNA: TGCAGTGCTTTCCGAATCGGGACTAGCGGGGGGGACACAGATACGCAGTATTTT.

This clonotype was found a few times. The J gene is TRBJ1-6, the V gene TRBV7-3; the D is unclear. The V gene lost 5 bases and the J gene lost 4 bases, with 9 bases spanning the gap. The CDR3 runs 14 residues. From germline, CDR1 is SGHTA and CDR2 FQGTGA. The CDR3: CASSVEGYNSPLHF. In DNA, the CDR3 is TGTGCCAGCAGCGTGGAAGGGTATAATTCACCCCTCCACTTT.

In this sample, this clonotype turned up a few times. The chain joins TRBV11-2 to TRBJ2-1; 8 bases agree with TRBD1. The junction had 11 bases not matched to a gene; V was cut back by 5 bases and J by 8 bases. The CDR3 runs 15 residues. Germline V gene lookup returns CDR1 SGHAT and CDR2 FQNNGV. The CDR3 nucleotides read TGTGCCAGCAGCCCTTGGGACAGGTCGGGAGATGAGCAGTTCTTC. It yields the protein CASSPWDRSGDEQFF.

The V call is TRBV12-5, the J call TRBJ2-2; 10 bases map to TRBD1. Losses at the gene ends were 7 bases for V and 6 bases for J; bases not matched to a gene: 5. The CDR3 consists of 14 residues. CDR1 is LGHNT and CDR2 is FRNRAP in the germline V gene. The CDR3 reads CASDGQGGPGELFF. CDR3 DNA: TGTGCTAGTGATGGACAGGGGGGCCCCGGGGAGCTGTTTTTT.

In nucleotides, the CDR3 is TGTGCCAGCAGCACGCACCTTGGTCAGCAAGAGACCCAGTACTTC. It codes for CASSTHLGQQETQYF. The chain employs TRBV7-9 and TRBJ2-5; D unclear. The V end was cut by 5 bases, the J end by 2 bases, with 15 bases between. CDR3 length: 15 residues. CDR1 is SEHNR and CDR2 is FQNEAQ in the germline V gene (reference sequence).

This clonotype turned up a few times. The rearrangement links TRBV7-6 to TRBJ2-3; D possibly corresponds to TRBD1 (5 bases). The CDR3 is 16 amino acids. With 2 bases removed from V and 2 bases from J, the gap between germline ends came to 14 bases. Per the germline V gene, CDR1 is SGHVS and CDR2 is FNYEAQ. This CDR3 is CASSLPKGIDTDTQYF. DNA for the CDR3: TGTGCCAGCAGCTTACCAAAGGGGATTGACACAGATACGCAGTATTTT.

On this clonotype itself: This could be a read error, since a much larger clone is one nucleotide away. The rearrangement uses TRBV7-2 and TRBJ1-3, with TRBD1 as a possible D gene (5 bases). The germline CDR1 and CDR2 sequences are SGHTA and FQGNSA. This CDR3 comprises 14 residues. Trimming removed 9 bases from V and 4 bases from J, with 16 bases in between. The CDR3 is CARWGGMLGNTIYF. DNA for the CDR3: TGTGCCAGGTGGGGGGGAATGCTCGGAAACACCATATATTTT.

This clonotype was recorded at least ten times. The V gene is TRBV7-2, the J gene TRBJ1-1; D is perhaps TRBD1 (6 bases). The CDR3 spans 15 residues. V was pared by 5 bases and J by 5 bases, with 18 bases between. Germline CDR1 reads SGHTA; CDR2 reads FQGNSA. In DNA form, the CDR3 reads TGTGCCAGCAGCATGGGGTGGGGGGCGGAGACTGAAGCTTTCTTT. Translated, it gives CASSMGWGAETEAFF.

The table lists this clonotype with a few counts. The V and J genes are TRBV12-3 or TRBV12-4 and TRBJ2-3; D unresolved. CDR3 size: 13 residues. The ends were cut back, 7 bases at V and 2 bases at J, with 10 bases in the middle. For the CDR3, the DNA is TGTGCCAGCAACCTTCACCACACAGATACGCAGTATTTT. This codes for CASNLHHTDTQYF.

V usage is TRBV25-1 and J usage is TRBJ2-7; a possible D gene is TRBD1 (6 bases). This CDR3 spans 16 amino acids. Between the trimmed V and J ends, which lost 6 bases and 0 bases, there was a span of 18 bases. Per the germline V gene, CDR1 is MGHDK and CDR2 is SYGVNS. For the CDR3, the DNA is TGTGCCAGCAGCGGAACATCGGGGACATACTCCTACGAGCAGTACTTC. This encodes CASSGTSGTYSYEQYF.

The V call is TRBV6-2 or TRBV6-3, the J call TRBJ2-1; D uncertain. V lost 3 bases, J lost 0 bases, and 12 bases lay in between. Germline lookup yields CDR1 MNHEY and CDR2 SVGEGT. CDR3 size: 16 residues. CDR3 protein: CASSYSKIRSYNEQFF. DNA of the CDR3: TGTGCCAGCAGTTATTCTAAAATCCGCTCCTACAATGAGCAGTTCTTC.

This clonotype was observed many times. This chain links TRBV14 with TRBJ2-1; D possibly matches TRBD1 or TRBD2 (6 bases each). The CDR3 extends over 17 amino acids. In germline, CDR1 is SGHDN, CDR2 FVKESK. V gave up 5 bases and J gave up 1 base, with 18 bases separating them. This CDR3 reads CASSALGGDISYNEQFF. CDR3 coding DNA: TGTGCCAGCAGCGCGCTGGGCGGGGACATTTCCTACAATGAGCAGTTCTTC.

The V and J genes are TRBV28 and TRBJ2-1, with TRBD2 as a possible D gene (5 bases). V lost 3 bases and J 3 bases, leaving 9 bases between the germline ends. The CDR3 is 14 amino acids. Germline V gives CDR1 MDHEN, CDR2 SYDVKM. The CDR3 sequence: CASSFLAIYNEQFF. Here the CDR3 DNA reads TGTGCCAGCAGTTTCCTAGCAATCTACAATGAGCAGTTCTTC.

V usage is TRBV19 and J usage is TRBJ1-1, with 11 bases aligning to TRBD1. Trimming cost V 3 bases and J 3 bases; bases outside gene matches: 3. This CDR3 has 15 amino acids. Germline V gene data show CDR1 as LNHDA and CDR2 as SQIVND (reference sequence). The chain's CDR3 is CASSMPGQGDTEAFF. The CDR3 DNA sequence: TGTGCCAGTAGTATGCCGGGACAGGGGGACACTGAAGCTTTCTTT.

A note on this clonotype: It may be a read error: a sequence one base away is much more abundant. The rearrangement joins TRBV7-2 to TRBJ2-7; unclear D gene. The CDR3 covers 13 residues. Per the germline V gene, CDR1 is SGHTA and CDR2 is FQGNSA. CDR3 loop: CATSLALTYEQYF. In DNA, the CDR3 is TGTGCCACCAGCTTAGCCCTTACCTACGAGCAGTACTTC.

This clonotype occurred a few times. V is TRBV7-9 and J is TRBJ2-3; 11 nucleotides align to TRBD1. CDR1 is SEHNR, CDR2 FQNEAQ, per germline (reference sequence). CDR3 size: 17 residues. The V and J ends lost 5 bases and 7 bases, in that order; junction bases with no gene match: 14. The CDR3 is CASSPGPRDRGAYTQYF. In DNA form, the CDR3 reads TGTGCCAGCAGCCCCGGTCCCCGGGACAGGGGGGCCTATACGCAGTATTTT.

The chain carries TRBV6-6 and TRBJ2-7; D gene unclear. CDR3 length: 15 amino acids. Germline V gives CDR1 MNHNY, CDR2 SVGAGI (reference sequence). Deletions cut 0 bases from V and 2 bases from J, with 11 bases between. In DNA form, the CDR3 reads TGTGCCAGCAGTTACTCGAATCCAGAAACCTACGAGCAGTACTTC. The encoded protein is CASSYSNPETYEQYF.

The rearrangement joins TRBV7-9 to TRBJ1-2; 8 nucleotides line up with TRBD1. The CDR3 extends over 15 amino acids. V lost 3 bases, J lost 2 bases, and 5 bases stayed unmatched. CDR1 and CDR2 (germline): SEHNR, FQNEAQ (reference sequence). The CDR3 sequence: CASSLTGQENYGYTF. The CDR3 region has the DNA TGTGCCAGCAGCTTGACGGGACAGGAGAACTATGGCTACACCTTC.

V and J are TRBV28 and TRBJ2-6, with 9 positions matching TRBD2. The CDR3 sequence is 19 residues long. The germline V gene has CDR1 MDHEN and CDR2 SYDVKM. V lost 6 bases to trimming and J lost 0 bases; unmatched junction nucleotides: 12. CDR3 sequence (DNA): TGTGCCAGCAGCTTAAACCCTCTAGCGGGACACTCTGGGGCCAACGTCCTGACTTTC. Translating gives CASSLNPLAGHSGANVLTF.

The sample holds many counts of this clonotype. The genes are TRBV20-1 and TRBJ2-1; unclear D gene. This CDR3 comprises 13 residues. V was clipped by 3 bases and J by 9 bases, with 15 bases between them. CDR1 DFQATT and CDR2 SNEGSKA come from the germline V gene (reference sequence). CDR3 DNA sequence: TGCAGTGCTAGCGGGCTCCCTCGGCCTGAGCAGTTCTTC. It yields the protein CSASGLPRPEQFF.

V usage is TRBV20-1 and J usage is TRBJ2-7; 8 nucleotides agree with TRBD1. Per germline, CDR1 DFQATT and CDR2 SNEGSKA (reference sequence). The CDR3 loop spans 14 amino acids. The trim removed 5 bases at V and 7 bases at J, leaving 13 bases unmatched. The CDR3 loop is CSASRRQGAWEQYF. CDR3 DNA sequence: TGCAGTGCTTCGAGACGGCAGGGGGCATGGGAGCAGTACTTC.

This clonotype was recorded a few times. A much bigger clone sits one base away, suggesting this may be a read error. The J gene is TRBJ1-1, the V gene TRBV7-9; D remains ambiguous. CDR1 is SEHNR and CDR2 is FQNEAQ in the germline V gene (reference sequence). The CDR3 extends over 13 amino acids. The ends were cut back, 2 bases at V and 3 bases at J, with 7 bases in the middle. CDR3 sequence: CASSLIADTEAFF. The CDR3 DNA reads TGTGCCAGCAGCTTAATCGCGGACACTGAAGCTTTCTTT. Complete variable domain (other parts from reference TRBV7-9 and TRBJ1-1): DTGVSQNPRHKITKRGQNVTFRCDPISEHNRLYWYRQTLGQGPEFLTYFQNEAQLEKSRLLSDRFSAERPKGSFSTLEIQRTEQGDSAMYLCASSLIADTEAFFGQGTRLTVV.

This clonotype was counted ten times or more. V and J are TRBV7-8 and TRBJ1-5; possibly TRBD1 for D (5 bases). Trimming took 3 bases from V and 6 from J, leaving 12 bases between them. The CDR3 loop spans 14 amino acids. Looked up from germline, CDR1 is SGHVS and CDR2 is FQNEAQ. The CDR3 nucleotides read TGTGCCAGCAGCTTTTTGGACACCCCTCAGCCCCAGCATTTT. Translation gives CASSFLDTPQPQHF.

The chain uses TRBV7-9 and TRBJ2-1, with 8 nucleotides matching TRBD2. The CDR3 extends over 17 amino acids. J was trimmed by 2 bases and V by 4 bases; bases with no gene match: 10. The germline gives CDR1 SEHNR, CDR2 FQNEAQ (reference sequence). The CDR3 is CASSSGGAGVPYNEQFF. CDR3 in DNA: TGTGCCAGCAGCTCGGGGGGAGCGGGGGTACCCTACAATGAGCAGTTCTTC.

V and J are TRBV29-1 and TRBJ2-7; D gene uncertain. Looked up from germline, CDR1 is SQVTM and CDR2 is ANQGSEA. Trimming removed 7 bases from V and 2 bases from J, with 9 bases in between. CDR3 size: 11 residues. CDR3 protein: CSAGRAYEQYF. The CDR3 nucleotides are TGCAGCGCTGGAAGAGCCTACGAGCAGTACTTC.

This clonotype was seen ten or more times. CDR3 nucleotides: TGTGCCAGCAGCTTAAGAGGGGGCACTGAAGCTTTCTTT. Translating it yields CASSLRGGTEAFF. J is TRBJ1-1 and V is TRBV5-4, with TRBD1 as a possible D gene (6 bases). Germline CDR1 reads SGHNT; CDR2 reads YYREEE (reference sequence). This CDR3 is 13 amino acids long. V lost 2 bases and J lost 4, with 9 bases in between.

This clonotype turned up a few times. This chain uses TRBV12-5 with TRBJ1-5; D not certain. The V and J ends lost 3 bases and 7 bases respectively, with 22 bases between them. Germline V gene data show CDR1 as LGHNT and CDR2 as FRNRAP. This CDR3 has 17 residues. Here the CDR3 reads CASGFSLDPGLGQPQHF. The CDR3 DNA reads TGTGCTAGTGGTTTTTCGCTAGATCCGGGTCTAGGGCAGCCCCAGCATTTT.

This rearrangement joins TRBV7-8 to TRBJ2-7; 10 bases align to TRBD1. The CDR3 contains 15 residues. V lost 3 bases to trimming and J lost 6 bases; unmatched junction nucleotides: 8. CDR1 SGHVS and CDR2 FQNEAQ come from the germline V gene. CDR3 residues: CASSFRRDRGLEQYF. The CDR3 region has the DNA TGTGCCAGCAGCTTTCGCCGGGACAGGGGACTCGAGCAGTACTTC.

This clonotype was detected many times. The genes are TRBV4-2 and TRBJ2-7, with D tentatively TRBD1 (5 bases). This CDR3 has 16 amino acids. The germline CDR1 and CDR2 sequences are LGHNA and YNFKEQ. V dropped 0 bases and J dropped 5 bases, with 17 bases sitting between them. CDR3 protein: CASSQDSGRAVDEQYF. CDR3 bases: TGTGCCAGCAGCCAAGATTCGGGCAGGGCGGTCGACGAGCAGTACTTC.

The chain links TRBV5-5 to TRBJ2-1, with TRBD2 matching over 7 bases. Trimming took 0 bases from V and 7 from J; bases not matched to a gene: 7. Germline lookup yields CDR1 SGHKS and CDR2 YYEKEE (reference sequence). The CDR3 totals 15 residues. Here the CDR3 DNA reads TGTGCCAGCAGCTTGGGGGCGGGGGTAGGAAATGAGCAGTTCTTC. This gives the protein CASSLGAGVGNEQFF.